Following are 14 T cell receptor beta chains from one sample sequenced in a study of T-cell memory formation after mild COVID-19. One entry per CDR3 protein results from TCRdb running MiXCR on the 5' RACE reads. Of just over 400,000 distinct CDR3 sequences in the sample, less than 25% were seen once. Sequences were obtained from PBMCs or a T cell subset sorted from them (not recorded which). The receptor source for this set is an adult woman who had mild COVID-19 (a few samples of this study predate the infection). Cell type and time point are not known.

This clonotype was observed a handful of times. This rearrangement joins TRBV12-3 or TRBV12-4 to TRBJ2-5, with 12 nucleotides matching TRBD2. The V and J ends lost 5 bases and 3 bases, in that order; junction bases with no gene match: 7. The CDR3 length is 16 residues. The CDR3 sequence is CASSPGRTSGKETQYF. Written as DNA, the CDR3 is TGTGCCAGCAGTCCCGGCCGGACTAGCGGGAAAGAGACCCAGTACTTC.

This clonotype came up a few times. The chain links TRBV5-8 to TRBJ1-1; D possibly corresponds to TRBD1 (5 bases). This CDR3 spans 14 amino acids. Trimming removed 1 base from V and 4 bases from J, with 11 bases in between. Germline V gives CDR1 SGHTS, CDR2 YDEGEE. Here the CDR3 DNA reads TGTGCCAGCAGCTTGTGGGGGAGGGGCACTGAAGCTTTCTTT. This gives the protein CASSLWGRGTEAFF.

The rearrangement links TRBV7-2 to TRBJ1-3, with 8 bases aligning to TRBD1. With 4 bases clipped from V and 3 bases from J, the junction kept 2 bases outside the gene matches. CDR3 length: 14 residues. Germline CDR1 and CDR2: SGHTA and FQGNSA. The CDR3 reads CASSSQGGGNTIYF. For the CDR3, the DNA is TGTGCCAGCAGCTCACAGGGGGGTGGAAACACCATATATTTT.

In DNA form, the CDR3 reads TGTGCCAGCAGTTTACCCCCCAACAGGGTTTCTGGGGCCAACGTCCTGACTTTC. Its protein product is CASSLPPNRVSGANVLTF. The rearrangement links TRBV12-3 or TRBV12-4 to TRBJ2-6; a weak D match, TRBD1 (6 bases). The V end was cut by 2 bases, the J end by 1 base, with 15 bases between. The CDR3 runs 18 residues.

This clonotype was seen many times. V gene TRBV7-8 combines with J gene TRBJ1-2, with D tentatively TRBD1 (5 bases). Between the trimmed V and J ends, which lost 5 bases and 1 base, there was a span of 11 bases. The CDR3 extends over 14 amino acids. Looked up from germline, CDR1 is SGHVS and CDR2 is FQNEAQ. The CDR3, as DNA: TGTGCCAGCAGCCGTCGCGACAGTAACTATGGCTACACCTTC. Encoded protein: CASSRRDSNYGYTF.

This clonotype was seen more than once but under ten times. This chain connects TRBV7-9 to TRBJ2-1, with a weak D call TRBD1 (5 bases). Trimming removed 8 bases from V and 0 bases from J, with 11 bases in between. The CDR3 is 14 residues long. Per germline, CDR1 SEHNR and CDR2 FQNEAQ (reference sequence). The CDR3 region is CASDRASSYNEQFF. In nucleotides, the CDR3 is TGTGCCAGCGACAGAGCTAGCTCCTACAATGAGCAGTTCTTC.

The J gene is TRBJ1-1, the V gene TRBV7-9, with D uncertain. The germline V gene has CDR1 SEHNR and CDR2 FQNEAQ (reference sequence). The V gene lost 3 bases and the J gene lost 10 bases, with 18 bases spanning the gap. The CDR3 sequence is 14 residues long. The CDR3 coding sequence is TGTGCCAGCAGCTTTGCCAGTCGGCCCTGGGGAGCTTTCTTT. It is translated as CASSFASRPWGAFF.

The J gene is TRBJ2-5, the V gene TRBV24-1; 9 nucleotides match TRBD1. CDR3 length equals 16 residues. From germline, CDR1 is KGHDR and CDR2 SFDVKD. V dropped 1 base and J dropped 3; count of bases not matched to a gene: 5. In DNA form, the CDR3 reads TGTGCCACCAGTGATTTAGCCCGGACAGGGGAAGAGACCCAGTACTTC. It specifies CATSDLARTGEETQYF.

This chain joins TRBV7-2 and TRBJ2-2; 10 bases map to TRBD2. The CDR3 runs 18 residues. Germline trimming cut 5 bases from V and 5 bases from J; bases unmatched to any gene: 14. The germline V gene encodes CDR1 SGHTA and CDR2 FQGNSA. CDR3 in amino acids: CASSPRLAGVEGTGELFF. The CDR3 DNA reads as TGTGCCAGCAGCCCAAGGCTAGCGGGAGTGGAAGGGACCGGGGAGCTGTTTTTT.

The chain links TRBV5-1 to TRBJ2-3; D is possibly TRBD1 (7 bases). The CDR3 runs 15 residues. Trimming removed 3 bases at V and 6 bases at J, with 17 bases between. Germline V lookup: CDR1 SGHRS, CDR2 YFSETQ. The CDR3 region has the DNA TGCGCCAGCAGCTCCCGGGACCCAGGGGGGGATACGCAGTATTTT. Translating it yields CASSSRDPGGDTQYF.

This clonotype was recorded a few times. This rearrangement joins TRBV15 to TRBJ2-1; TRBD2 matches at 7 bases. V dropped 0 bases and J dropped 0; count of bases not matched to a gene: 11. This CDR3 spans 19 amino acids. In germline, CDR1 is LNHNV, CDR2 YYDKDF (reference sequence). Here the CDR3 reads CATSRDKSLASGSYNEQFF. CDR3 nucleotide sequence: TGTGCCACCAGCAGAGATAAGAGTTTGGCTAGCGGCTCCTACAATGAGCAGTTCTTC.

This clonotype has more than one count but fewer than ten. The rearrangement joins TRBV7-7 to TRBJ2-5, with 8 bases that match TRBD1. CDR3 length equals 15 residues. The V segment lost 5 bases and the J segment 0 bases; nucleotides outside the gene matches: 5. Germline CDR1 reads SSHAT; CDR2 reads FNYEAQ (reference sequence). The CDR3 DNA reads TGTGCCAGCAGCATTCGGACAGGGTACCAAGAGACCCAGTACTTC. Its protein product is CASSIRTGYQETQYF.

The chain combines TRBV7-2 with TRBJ1-1, with no clear D. Trimming cost V 0 bases and J 6 bases, with 11 bases left between them. The CDR3 totals 14 residues. Germline V gene lookup returns CDR1 SGHTA and CDR2 FQGNSA. CDR3 nucleotides: TGTGCCAGCAGCTTAGCGCCGGCCGGCGCTGAAGCTTTCTTT. Encoded protein: CASSLAPAGAEAFF.

The genes are TRBV20-1 and TRBJ1-4; maybe TRBD1 (6 bases). V was clipped by 6 bases and J by 13 bases, with 21 bases between them. This CDR3 contains 13 residues. Germline CDR1 reads DFQATT; CDR2 reads SNEGSKA (reference sequence). The CDR3: CSAQDFTGQGLFF. CDR3 bases: TGCAGTGCCCAAGACTTTACAGGGCAAGGACTGTTTTTT.